Detailed here is one TCR beta chain. As originally analysed: For nucleated cells, counts were estimated from reference gene primer amplification. Sequenced by immunoSEQ multiplex PCR; TCRdb stores in-frame clones only, minus some. From that table come the V and J calls and clone size; the DNA was used to work out D and trimming. The top ten clones hold less than 4.5% of a sample with about 250,000 clones, roughly four fifths of them seen once. Germline-derived CDR1 and CDR2 are SGHVS and FNYEAQ. The V segment lost 5 bases and the J segment 5 bases; nucleotides outside the gene matches: 13. CDR3 length: 16 amino acids. This specimen belongs to a study of blood T cell repertoires in COVID-19. Study background: PBMCs, B-cell-depleted T cells, or T cells were the source of the cDNA or gDNA that made up the material.

The origin of this receptor is a man aged 50 or older with acute or convalescent COVID-19. Input material: peripheral blood. The gene calls are TRBV7-6 and TRBJ1-2; TRBD1 matches at 8 bases. The CDR3 DNA reads as TGTGCCAGCAGCACCGACAGGGGAGGGTTTCTATATGGCTACACCTTC. Protein sequence: CASSTDRGGFLYGYTF.